The sample holds a few counts of the clone carrying this TCR beta chain. Its target is not known. Production of TCR cDNA was by 5'RACE template switching, which also added a universal primer site and UMIs. Each CDR3 protein gets one entry after TCRdb re-called the 5' RACE reads with MiXCR. The sample contains some 420,000 distinct CDR3 sequences, about 17% of which appear only once. This entry comes from a study of T cells after yellow fever vaccination. Study-wide context: Those fractions that held only low numbers of cells were prepared using the SMART-Seq v4 Ultra Low Input RNA kit.

Study observations and caveats: Highly abundant clonotypes carried over from the bulk population could end up in FACS-sorted repertoires as contaminants. Re-detected after boosting: most primary clones, 96% of CD4 and around 86% of CD8.

CDR1 SGDLS and CDR2 YYNGEE come from the germline V gene. The CDR3 consists of 16 residues. Trimming removed 6 bases from V and 6 bases from J; junction bases left unmatched: 14. The TCR was taken from a man younger than 30 who received the YFV17D yellow fever vaccine. The V gene is TRBV9, the J gene TRBJ2-7; 11 nucleotides line up with TRBD1. Sequenced here: PBMCs, sampled before the yellow fever booster vaccination. The CDR3 DNA sequence: TGTGCCAGCACCCCTAGCCCGGGACAGGGGGTGGTCGAGCAGTACTTC. Protein product: CASTPSPGQGVVEQYF.